This T cell receptor (beta chain) was captured in a study of shared clonotypes between healthy human individuals. General study results and limits: The study found 4.5% to 6% of naive CD4 clonotypes shared across several donors. Naive subsets generally had larger estimated richness than memory subsets.

With regard to this clone: What it binds is not known.

CDR1 is MNHNY and CDR2 is SVGAGI in the germline V gene (reference sequence). The length of the CDR3 is 15 residues. V was trimmed by 4 bases and J by 5 bases, leaving 15 bases between them. CD45RO-negative, CCR7-positively selected cells formed the naive CD8 fraction, excluding terminally differentiated effector memory CD45RA+ cells. Sequencing was at deep level. Sorted-subset replicate PCRs used 200 ng of genomic DNA. This amount corresponded to about 30,000 T cell genomes. Assay: immunoSEQ multiplex PCR; the TCRdb copy retains only in-frame clones and omits some. The table includes about 2.1 million clones, over 85% detected once.

What was sequenced was naive CD8+ T cells from PBMCs. The genes are TRBV6-6 and TRBJ2-1, with D possibly called TRBD1 or TRBD2 (5 bases each). The TCR sequence derives from a man aged 18 to 35 in good health. Some clones in this sample may be carry-over from other donors' samples. CDR3 amino acids: CASSSWETENNEQFF. The CDR3 nucleotides read TGTGCCAGCAGTTCCTGGGAGACAGAAAACAATGAGCAGTTCTTC.